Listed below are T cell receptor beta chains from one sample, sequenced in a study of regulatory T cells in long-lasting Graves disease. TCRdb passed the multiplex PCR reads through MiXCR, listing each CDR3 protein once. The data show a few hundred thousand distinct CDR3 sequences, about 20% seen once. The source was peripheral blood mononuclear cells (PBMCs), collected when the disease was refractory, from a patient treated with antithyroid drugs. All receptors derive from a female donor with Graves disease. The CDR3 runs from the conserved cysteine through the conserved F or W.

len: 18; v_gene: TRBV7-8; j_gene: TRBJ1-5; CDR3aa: CASSPGTIHPYSNQPQHF
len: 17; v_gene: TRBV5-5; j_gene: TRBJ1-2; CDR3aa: CASSLTGTGPPVYGYTF
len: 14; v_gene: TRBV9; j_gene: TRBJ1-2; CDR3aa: CASSVGHVYYGYTF
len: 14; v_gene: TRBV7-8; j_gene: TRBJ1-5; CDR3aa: CASSSDRAGQPQHF
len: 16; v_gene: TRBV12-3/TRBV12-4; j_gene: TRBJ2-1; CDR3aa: CASSALTSGAYNEQFF
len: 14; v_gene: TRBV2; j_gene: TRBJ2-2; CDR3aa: CASIRGARTGELFF
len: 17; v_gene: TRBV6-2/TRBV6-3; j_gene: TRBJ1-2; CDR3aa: CASSFHTGTGGSYGYTF
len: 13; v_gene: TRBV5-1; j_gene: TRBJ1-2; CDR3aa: CASSLNPDYGYTF
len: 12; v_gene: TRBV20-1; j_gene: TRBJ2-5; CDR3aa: CSASADPETQYF
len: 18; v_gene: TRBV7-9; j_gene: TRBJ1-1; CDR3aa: CASIHRLGGGLSNTEAFF
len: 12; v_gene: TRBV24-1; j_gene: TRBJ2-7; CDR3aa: CATSDVDDEQYF
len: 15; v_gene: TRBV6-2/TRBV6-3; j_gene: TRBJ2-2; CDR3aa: CAGTIIEMGTGELFF
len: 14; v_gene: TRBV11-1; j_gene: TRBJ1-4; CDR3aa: CASSLDFFDVELFF
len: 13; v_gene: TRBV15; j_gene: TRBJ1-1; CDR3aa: CATSRTENTEAFF
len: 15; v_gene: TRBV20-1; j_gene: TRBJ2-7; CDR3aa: CSAVGTSGGTYEQYF
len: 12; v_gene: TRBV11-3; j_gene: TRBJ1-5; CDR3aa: CASSQGVGPQHF
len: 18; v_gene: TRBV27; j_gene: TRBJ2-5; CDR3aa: CASSLSRRGTGPQETQYF
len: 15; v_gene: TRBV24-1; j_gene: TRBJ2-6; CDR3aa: CATSGQHSGANVLTF
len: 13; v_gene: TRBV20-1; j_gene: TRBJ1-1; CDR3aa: CSARTVPAPEAFF
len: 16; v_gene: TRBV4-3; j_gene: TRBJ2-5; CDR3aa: CASSQDLYGREETQYF
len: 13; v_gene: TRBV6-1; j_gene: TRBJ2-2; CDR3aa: CASSGPLTGELFF
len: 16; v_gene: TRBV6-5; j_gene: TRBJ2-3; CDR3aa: CASNYPRERTTDTQYF
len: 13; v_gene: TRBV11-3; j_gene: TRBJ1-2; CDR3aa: CASSLWVELPCTF
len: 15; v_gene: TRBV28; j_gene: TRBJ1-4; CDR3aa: CASNRPDRTNEKLFF
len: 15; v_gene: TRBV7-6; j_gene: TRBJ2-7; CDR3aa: CASSLVQGGTYEQYF
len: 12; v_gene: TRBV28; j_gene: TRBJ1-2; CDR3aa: CASSAQRDGYTF
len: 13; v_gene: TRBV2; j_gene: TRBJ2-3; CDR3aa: CASKARGTDTQYF
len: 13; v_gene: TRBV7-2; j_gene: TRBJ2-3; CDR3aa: CASSLSSGSSQYF
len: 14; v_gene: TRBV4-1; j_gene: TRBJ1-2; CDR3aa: CASSPKEGSSGYTF
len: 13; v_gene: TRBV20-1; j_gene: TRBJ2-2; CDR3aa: CSAGTANTGELFF
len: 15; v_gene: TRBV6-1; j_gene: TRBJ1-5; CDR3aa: CASSDHVDSNQPQHF
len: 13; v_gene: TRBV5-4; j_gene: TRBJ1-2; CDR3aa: CASRESSNYGYTF
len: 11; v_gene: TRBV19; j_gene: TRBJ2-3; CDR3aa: CASRVTDTQYF
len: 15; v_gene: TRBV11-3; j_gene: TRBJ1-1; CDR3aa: CASSPKKYGNTEAFF
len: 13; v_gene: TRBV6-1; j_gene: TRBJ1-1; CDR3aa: CASSEIPNTEAFF